Below, 20 T cell receptor beta chains from the same sample are listed, as sequenced in a study of shared clonotypes between healthy human individuals. Assay used: immunoSEQ multiplex PCR; TCRdb lists only in-frame clones, some missing. The table lists approximately 620,000 clones, approximately 97% of them singletons. The sample taken for sequencing was naive CD4+ T cells sorted from blood. Sample subset: CD45RA+ positively selected. These receptors all come from a woman aged 30 to 39 in good health.

The chain couples TRBV18 to TRBJ2-3; D might be TRBD1 (5 bases). The germline V gene has CDR1 KGHSH and CDR2 LQKENI. The CDR3 loop spans 14 amino acids. The V end was cut by 2 bases, the J end by 4 bases, with 10 bases between. The DNA for the CDR3 is TGTGCCAGCTCACCAGTTCAGGGATCAGATACGCAGTATTTT. Translation gives CASSPVQGSDTQYF.

J is TRBJ1-3 and V is TRBV30; D is ambiguous. This CDR3 contains 14 residues. Germline V gives CDR1 GTSNPN, CDR2 SVGIG (reference sequence). V lost 3 bases, J lost 0 bases, and 9 bases lay in between. The CDR3: CAWRTRASGNTIYF. In DNA, the CDR3 is TGTGCCTGGAGGACCCGAGCCTCTGGAAACACCATATATTTT.

This clone appeared once. This chain connects TRBV7-9 to TRBJ1-6, with 8 bases that match TRBD1. Germline V CDR1 and CDR2: SEHNR, FQNEAQ (reference sequence). The length of the CDR3 is 14 residues. J lost 9 bases, V lost 5 bases, and 6 bases had no gene match. The CDR3 nucleotides are TGTGCCAGCAGCCTAGGACAGGGCAGTTCACCCCTCCACTTT. Residues: CASSLGQGSSPLHF.

This chain uses TRBV10-3 with TRBJ2-1; 7 bases are a match to TRBD2. The V and J ends lost 0 bases and 12 bases, in that order; junction bases with no gene match: 11. Germline V gene data show CDR1 as ENHRY and CDR2 as SYGVKD. This CDR3 is built from 15 residues. The CDR3 region is CAISESYRGESGQFF. CDR3 nucleotide sequence: TGTGCCATCAGTGAGTCGTACCGGGGGGAAAGTGGGCAGTTCTTC.

The rearrangement uses TRBV5-4 and TRBJ2-3; maybe TRBD1 (6 bases). Germline V gene sequence: CDR1 SGHNT, CDR2 YYREEE (reference sequence). The CDR3 covers 13 residues. Trimming removed 4 bases at V and 4 bases at J, with 10 bases between. In DNA, the CDR3 is TGTGCCAGCAGCCCGTCAGGGGCAGATACGCAGTATTTT. Amino acid sequence: CASSPSGADTQYF.

This clone was detected a few times. In DNA, the CDR3 is TGTGCCAGCAGCTTAGGGGGACGGGACAGGGCGTCCAATCAGCCCCAGCATTTT. It specifies CASSLGGRDRASNQPQHF. This chain uses TRBV7-9 with TRBJ1-5; 9 bases match TRBD1. In germline, CDR1 is SEHNR, CDR2 FQNEAQ (reference sequence). CDR3 size: 18 residues. The junction had 10 bases not matched to a gene; V was cut back by 1 base and J by 3 bases.

The chain couples TRBV27 to TRBJ1-2; D is perhaps TRBD1 (5 bases). CDR3 length: 14 residues. Trimming stripped 7 bases from V and 3 bases from J, with 15 bases between. CDR1 and CDR2 from the germline V gene are MNHEY and SMNVEV (reference sequence). CDR3 in amino acids: CASKKQGVHYGYTF. For the CDR3, the DNA is TGTGCCAGCAAAAAACAAGGGGTTCACTATGGCTACACCTTC.

This sequence joins TRBV27 and TRBJ1-5; D is uncertain. The V gene's germline CDR1 is MNHEY and CDR2 SMNVEV (reference sequence). V dropped 6 bases and J dropped 7 bases, with 13 bases sitting between them. The CDR3 has 13 residues. CDR3 bases: TGTGCCAGCAGCTTAGCGGGTCGCCAGCCCCAGCATTTT. Protein sequence: CASSLAGRQPQHF.

V and J are TRBV18 and TRBJ1-4; no definite D call. Germline CDR1 KGHSH, CDR2 LQKENI. The V and J ends lost 1 base and 3 bases respectively, with 6 bases between them. The CDR3 is made up of 14 amino acids. CDR3 bases: TGTGCCAGCTCACCACGAGGGTCTAATGAAAAACTGTTTTTT. Translated, it gives CASSPRGSNEKLFF.

The chain combines TRBV18 with TRBJ2-5, with TRBD2 as a possible D gene (6 bases). The germline V and J ends were trimmed by 2 bases and 5 bases, with 12 bases remaining between them. The CDR3 sequence is 14 residues long. Germline V lookup: CDR1 KGHSH, CDR2 LQKENI. The CDR3: CASSPNGRSETQYF. The CDR3 DNA is TGTGCCAGCTCACCAAACGGGAGAAGTGAGACCCAGTACTTC.

The rearrangement uses TRBV11-1 and TRBJ2-1; possible D gene TRBD2, 6 bases. The CDR3 covers 17 residues. Germline CDR1 SGHAT, CDR2 FQDESV (reference sequence). V was shortened by 5 bases and J by 9 bases, with 26 bases between the two germline ends. The CDR3 loop is CASSTPGRGAVIGEQFF. The CDR3 nucleotides are TGTGCCAGCAGCACACCAGGGCGGGGTGCAGTGATTGGTGAGCAGTTCTTC.

The chain joins TRBV5-8 to TRBJ2-2; D tentatively reads TRBD1 or TRBD2 (5 bases each). The CDR3 spans 17 residues. Looked up from germline, CDR1 is SGHTS and CDR2 is YDEGEE. V was pared by 6 bases and J by 1 base, with 19 bases between. The CDR3 sequence is CASTAGWGRQNTGELFF. CDR3 DNA: TGTGCCAGCACCGCCGGGTGGGGACGGCAGAACACCGGGGAGCTGTTTTTT.

V usage is TRBV19 and J usage is TRBJ1-4, with 7 bases matching TRBD1. This CDR3 is built from 15 residues. Trimming at V came to 7 bases and at J to 5 bases, leaving 10 bases not matched to a gene. Germline CDR1 LNHDA, CDR2 SQIVND (reference sequence). CDR3 sequence reads: CASTTRGTENEKLFF. CDR3 in DNA: TGTGCCAGTACCACCAGGGGGACAGAAAATGAAAAACTGTTTTTT.

J is TRBJ1-3 and V is TRBV25-1, with 7 bases identical to TRBD1. Trimming took 10 bases from V and 5 from J; bases not matched to a gene: 5. The CDR3 consists of 12 residues. The germline gives CDR1 MGHDK, CDR2 SYGVNS. CDR3 sequence reads: CAIRDSRNTIYF. The CDR3 coding sequence is TGTGCCATCAGGGACAGCAGAAACACCATATATTTT.

This clone was seen once. The rearrangement joins TRBV5-1 to TRBJ2-2, with 11 bases aligning to TRBD2. The trim removed 1 base at V and 5 bases at J, leaving 4 bases unmatched. CDR3 size: 16 residues. Germline V lookup: CDR1 SGHRS, CDR2 YFSETQ. DNA for the CDR3: TGCGCCAGCAGCTTGACTAGCGGGAGTGGAACCGGGGAGCTGTTTTTT. Encoded protein: CASSLTSGSGTGELFF.

The chain uses TRBV6-5 and TRBJ2-1; D gene unclear. Germline V gene data show CDR1 as MNHEY and CDR2 as SVGAGI. With 9 bases removed from V and 6 bases from J, the gap between germline ends came to 12 bases. CDR3 length equals 12 residues. The CDR3 spells CASRAPSNEQFF. Written as DNA, the CDR3 is TGTGCCAGTCGGGCCCCTAGCAATGAGCAGTTCTTC.

The CDR3, as DNA: TGCAGCGTTTCCAAGACAGGCACCTACGAGCAGTACTTC. Translating it yields CSVSKTGTYEQYF. The chain links TRBV29-1 to TRBJ2-5; D possibly corresponds to TRBD1 (6 bases). The DNA end is a closer match to TRBJ2-7, so the J assignment may be wrong. The length of the CDR3 is 13 residues. In germline, CDR1 is SQVTM, CDR2 ANQGSEA.

V gene TRBV19 combines with J gene TRBJ1-1, with a tentative D call TRBD1 (5 bases). The CDR3 has 15 amino acids. The germline gives CDR1 LNHDA, CDR2 SQIVND (reference sequence). V was trimmed by 10 bases and J by 4 bases, leaving 22 bases between them. CDR3 loop: CATAVIEAGRTEAFF. The CDR3 coding sequence is TGTGCCACCGCGGTTATCGAGGCAGGGCGCACTGAAGCTTTCTTT.

The chain uses TRBV29-1 and TRBJ1-2; no clear D gene. This CDR3 comprises 13 residues. The V end lost 3 bases, the J end lost 4 bases, and 12 bases lay between the germline ends. Germline CDR1 reads SQVTM; CDR2 reads ANQGSEA. CDR3 sequence: CSVDGGRGYGYTF. As DNA, the CDR3 is TGCAGCGTTGACGGTGGTCGGGGCTATGGCTACACCTTC.

This chain uses TRBV9 with TRBJ2-1; D is ambiguous. Germline values: CDR1 SGDLS, CDR2 YYNGEE. With 4 bases removed from V and 0 bases from J, the gap between germline ends came to 8 bases. The CDR3 runs 14 residues. DNA for the CDR3: TGTGCCAGCAGCCGTCAGCTCTCCTACAATGAGCAGTTCTTC. Translating gives CASSRQLSYNEQFF.